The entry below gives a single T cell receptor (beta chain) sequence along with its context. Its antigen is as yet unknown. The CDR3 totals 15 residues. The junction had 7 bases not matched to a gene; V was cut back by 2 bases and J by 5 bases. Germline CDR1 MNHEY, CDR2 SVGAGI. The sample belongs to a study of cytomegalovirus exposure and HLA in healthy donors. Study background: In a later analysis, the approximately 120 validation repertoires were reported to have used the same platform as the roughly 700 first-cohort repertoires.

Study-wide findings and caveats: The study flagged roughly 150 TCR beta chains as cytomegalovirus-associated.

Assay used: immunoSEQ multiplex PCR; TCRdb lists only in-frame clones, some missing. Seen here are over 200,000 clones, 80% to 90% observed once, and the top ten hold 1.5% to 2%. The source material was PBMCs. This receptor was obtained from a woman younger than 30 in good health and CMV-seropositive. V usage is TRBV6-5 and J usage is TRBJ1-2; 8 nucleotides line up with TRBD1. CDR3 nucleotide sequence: TGTGCCAGCAGTTACGGGACAGGAGGGTTTTATGGCTACACCTTC. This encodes CASSYGTGGFYGYTF.